These 3 T cell receptor beta chains share one sample of origin, sequenced in a study of blood T cell repertoires in COVID-19. Sequencing used immunoSEQ multiplex PCR; TCRdb keeps in-frame clones, though not all of them. The sample has around 230,000 clones; approximately 90% are singletons. Material: PBMCs or T cells enriched from blood (not recorded which). These receptors were taken from a woman in her forties with acute COVID-19.

The V gene is TRBV30, the J gene TRBJ2-7; the D gene is possibly TRBD2 (6 bases). Germline V lookup: CDR1 GTSNPN, CDR2 SVGIG (reference sequence). Trimming removed 1 base from V and 4 bases from J, with 11 bases in between. This CDR3 has 13 amino acids. The CDR3: CAWSGGESYEQYF. DNA for the CDR3: TGTGCCTGGAGTGGGGGGGAATCGTACGAGCAGTACTTC.

The chain joins TRBV7-2 to TRBJ1-1, with 9 bases that match TRBD1. The CDR3 length is 14 residues. V trimming: 4 bases; J trimming: 5 bases; junction bases outside the gene matches: 5. Germline values: CDR1 SGHTA, CDR2 FQGNSA. CDR3 in amino acids: CASSSTGGMTEAFF. CDR3 DNA sequence: TGTGCCAGCAGCTCGACAGGGGGAATGACTGAAGCTTTCTTT. Full variable domain (rest looked up from reference TRBV7-2 and TRBJ1-1): GAGVSQSPSNKVTEKGKDVELRCDPISGHTALYWYRQSLGQGLEFLIYFQGNSAPDKSGLPSDRFSAERTGGSVSTLTIQRTQQEDSAVYLCASSSTGGMTEAFFGQGTRLTVV.

The chain couples TRBV19 to TRBJ1-2; no reliable D call. The CDR3 has 14 amino acids. Between the trimmed V and J ends, which lost 7 bases and 1 base, there was a span of 13 bases. The V gene's germline CDR1 is LNHDA and CDR2 SQIVND (reference sequence). The CDR3 is CASTEGNSNYGYTF. The CDR3 coding sequence is TGTGCCAGTACCGAAGGAAACAGTAACTATGGCTACACCTTC.